This entry describes one T cell receptor beta chain. Constant-region reverse primers amplified full-length variable regions, followed by semi-nested Nested Universal Primer A PCR. TCRdb reanalysed the 5' RACE reads using MiXCR and keeps one entry per CDR3 protein. The sample consists of more than 10,000 distinct CDR3 sequences, about 25% of them appearing once. The CDR3 has 11 amino acids. V lost 6 bases and J 5 bases, leaving 7 bases between the germline ends. This chain connects TRBV12-3 or TRBV12-4 to TRBJ1-2; D unresolved. The receptor was isolated from a female donor with breast cancer. Sequencing was done on a sample of naive CD4+ T cells sorted from blood. Described subset: naive CD4+ T cells, CD4+CD45RA+CD25-. Here the CDR3 DNA reads TGTGCCAGCAGGAGGGCTTATGGCTACACCTTC. Amino acid sequence: CASRRAYGYTF.